This TCR beta chain was documented in a study of blood T cell repertoires in COVID-19. Study summary: Researchers got acute and convalescent COVID-19 samples from the United States, Italy and Spain. In each case, the material was cDNA or gDNA derived from T cells, B-cell-depleted T cells, or PBMCs.

This clone showed up just once. Under the authors' procedure: Nucleated cell counts were estimated from reference gene primer amplification. TCRdb's copy holds only in-frame clones and misses some; the assay was immunoSEQ multiplex PCR. The V and J calls and the clone size are those of that table, but D and trimming were determined from the DNA. The sample lists hundreds of thousands of clones; approximately 80% were seen once. Participant age was roughly 18 to 95 years, and participants resided in 20 to 30 US areas. Germline V gene sequence: CDR1 SGHNT, CDR2 YYREEE (reference sequence). V lost 0 bases, J lost 4 bases, and 5 bases lay in between. This CDR3 has 14 amino acids.

The receptor was isolated from a man under 40 with acute COVID-19. Specimen: PBMCs or T cells enriched from blood (not recorded which). The genes are TRBV5-4 and TRBJ2-6; D is unresolved. The CDR3 DNA sequence: TGTGCCAGCAGCTTGGACTCCGGGGCCAACGTCCTGACTTTC. Amino acid sequence: CASSLDSGANVLTF.